This TCR beta chain was obtained from a study of CD8+CD57+ T cells in acquired aplastic anemia. The wider study: DNA from sorted CD4+ and CD8+ cells averaged roughly 3.4 ug.

V gave up 1 base and J gave up 3 bases, with 13 bases separating them. The CDR3 sequence is 14 residues long. Germline lookup yields CDR1 DFQATT and CDR2 SNEGSKA (reference sequence). Genomic DNA provided the template from which TCR beta VDJ and CDR3 profiles were obtained. TCRdb passed the reads through MiXCR, listing each CDR3 protein once. The data contain more than 250,000 distinct CDR3 sequences, approximately 57% of them singletons. Sequencing used sorted CD4+, CD8+, or CD8+CD57+ T cells (not recorded which) from PBMCs. The chain joins TRBV20-1 to TRBJ2-7; weak D call: TRBD1 (6 bases). The TCR sequence derives from a human donor with severe aplastic anemia or a healthy control (not recorded which). CDR3 in amino acids: CSARGGQIDYEQYF. CDR3 nucleotide sequence: TGCAGTGCTAGAGGCGGACAGATCGACTACGAGCAGTACTTC.